This TCR beta chain is from a study of molecular identifiers for immune sequencing clone quantification. TCRdb called the PCR reads again in MiXCR, with one record for every CDR3 protein. The table has 400,000 to 600,000 distinct CDR3 sequences, around 23% seen once; the top ten hold approximately 0.76%. Trimming stripped 7 bases from V and 1 base from J, with 11 bases between. The CDR3 is made up of 13 amino acids. The germline CDR1 and CDR2 sequences are LNHDA and SQIVND (reference sequence). This clonotype has just a few counts. The chain links TRBV19 to TRBJ2-7, with D possibly being TRBD1 or TRBD2 (5 bases each). Sequenced: naive CD8+ T cells from blood, with Jurkat cell RNA spiked in. Subset noted: FACS-sorted CD8+CD4-CCR7+CD45RA+ naive T cells. The receptor was derived from a human donor in good health. Some libraries in this study had Jurkat cell RNA spiked in. The CDR3: CASMGPRSYEQYF. In nucleotides, the CDR3 is TGTGCCAGTATGGGACCCCGGTCCTACGAGCAGTACTTC.